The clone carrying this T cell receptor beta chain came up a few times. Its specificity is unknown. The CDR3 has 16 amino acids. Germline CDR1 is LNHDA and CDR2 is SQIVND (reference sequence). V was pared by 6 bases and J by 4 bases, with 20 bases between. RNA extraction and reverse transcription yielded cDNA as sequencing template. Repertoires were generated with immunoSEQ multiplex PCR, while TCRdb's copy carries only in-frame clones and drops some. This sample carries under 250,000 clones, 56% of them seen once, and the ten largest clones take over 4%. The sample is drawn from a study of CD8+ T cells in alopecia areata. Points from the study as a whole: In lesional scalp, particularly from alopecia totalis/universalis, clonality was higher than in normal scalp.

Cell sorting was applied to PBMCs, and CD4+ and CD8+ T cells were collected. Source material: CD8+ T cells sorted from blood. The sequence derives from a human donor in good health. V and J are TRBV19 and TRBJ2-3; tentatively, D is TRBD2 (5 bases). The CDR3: CASSPGRAVTADTQYF. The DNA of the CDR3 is TGTGCCAGTAGCCCTGGGAGAGCCGTCACGGCAGATACGCAGTATTTT.